The 18 T cell receptor beta chains below were found in one sample sequenced in a study of human versus mouse CDR3 diversity and MHC coevolution. The protocol was immunoSEQ multiplex PCR, while the TCRdb copy is restricted to in-frame clones and leaves out a portion. The sample lists tens of thousands of clones, approximately 94% occurring once. The sample was naive CD4+ T cells from blood. Sample subset: CD45RO-negative CD62L-positive naive CD4 T cells. All receptors derive from a person aged 55 to 75 in good health.

This rearrangement joins TRBV2 to TRBJ2-3; 8 bases line up with TRBD2. This CDR3 has 16 residues. V trimming: 7 bases; J trimming: 0 bases; junction bases outside the gene matches: 9. Germline assignment: CDR1 SNHLY and CDR2 FYNNEI. The CDR3, as DNA: TGTGCCAGCAAGTGGGAACTAGCGGCGAGCACAGATACGCAGTATTTT. Translated, it gives CASKWELAASTDTQYF.

The rearrangement joins TRBV7-3 to TRBJ2-5; tentatively, D is TRBD1 (6 bases). Germline V gene data show CDR1 as SGHTA and CDR2 as FQGTGA. V was pared by 2 bases and J by 5 bases, with 9 bases between. The CDR3 spans 13 residues. The CDR3, as DNA: TGTGCCAGCAGCTTATTCCAGGGGGAGACCCAGTACTTC. This sequence encodes CASSLFQGETQYF.

CDR3 coding DNA: TGCAGCGTTAGGCTCGGCGGACTCGAAGCTTTCTTT. This codes for CSVRLGGLEAFF. This chain links TRBV29-1 with TRBJ1-1; no clear D. The CDR3 runs 12 residues. Trimming took off 5 bases at V and 8 bases at J, with 15 bases between the two ends. Germline values: CDR1 SQVTM, CDR2 ANQGSEA.

The CDR3 bases are TGTGCCAGCAGGGCGGAAGCTGAAGCTTTCTTT. Amino acid sequence: CASRAEAEAFF. The chain joins TRBV2 to TRBJ1-1; D gene uncertain. Germline V gives CDR1 SNHLY, CDR2 FYNNEI. The ends were cut back, 6 bases at V and 6 bases at J, with 8 bases in the middle. The CDR3 contains 11 residues.

V usage is TRBV9 and J usage is TRBJ2-1, with 7 bases fitting TRBD2. The V gene's germline CDR1 is SGDLS and CDR2 YYNGEE. Trimming at V came to 10 bases and at J to 4 bases, leaving 11 bases not matched to a gene. CDR3 size: 14 residues. The DNA for the CDR3 is TGTGCCTCTTCCTGGGGGGAGGGATACAATGAGCAGTTCTTC. This translates into CASSWGEGYNEQFF.

This clone was recorded once. V usage is TRBV7-9 and J usage is TRBJ1-6, with a possible D match to TRBD1 (6 bases). The CDR3 extends over 14 amino acids. The V gene's germline CDR1 is SEHNR and CDR2 FQNEAQ (reference sequence). With 5 bases removed from V and 9 bases from J, the gap between germline ends came to 14 bases. DNA for the CDR3: TGTGCCAGCAGCCCCACAGGGTCGGGTTCACCCCTCCACTTT. Translated: CASSPTGSGSPLHF.

The chain couples TRBV7-2 to TRBJ1-2, with 7 bases aligning to TRBD1. The CDR3 runs to 14 residues. Germline V gene sequence: CDR1 SGHTA, CDR2 FQGNSA. V lost 5 bases and J lost 2; bases outside the gene matches: 5. CDR3 sequence: CASSLQGENYGYTF. The CDR3, as DNA: TGTGCCAGCAGCCTCCAGGGGGAGAACTATGGCTACACCTTC.

The J gene is TRBJ2-1, the V gene TRBV18; 9 bases map to TRBD1. Unmatched junction bases numbered 8, after V lost 5 bases and J lost 6 bases. The CDR3 length is 15 residues. CDR1 is KGHSH and CDR2 is LQKENI in the germline V gene. CDR3 bases: TGTGCCAGCTCATCCGGGACAGGGACCTCCAATGAGCAGTTCTTC. Translating gives CASSSGTGTSNEQFF.

The CDR3 is CASSPGTSVNYNEQFF. In DNA, the CDR3 is TGTGCCAGCTCACCAGGGACTAGCGTAAACTACAATGAGCAGTTCTTC. The rearrangement links TRBV18 to TRBJ2-1, with TRBD2 matching over 10 bases. Germline loops: CDR1 KGHSH, CDR2 LQKENI. The junction had 4 bases not matched to a gene; V was cut back by 2 bases and J by 3 bases. The CDR3 runs to 16 residues.

V usage is TRBV25-1 and J usage is TRBJ1-3; the match to TRBD1 covers 9 bases. V lost 4 bases, J lost 0 bases, and 10 bases stayed unmatched. CDR3 size: 18 residues. CDR1 and CDR2 (germline): MGHDK, SYGVNS. CDR3 amino acids: CASSGVPGQGNSGNTIYF. The CDR3 nucleotides read TGTGCCAGCAGTGGAGTCCCGGGACAGGGAAACTCTGGAAACACCATATATTTT.

CDR3 nucleotide sequence: TGTGCCAGCAGCCCCGGGGGAGGGACTGAAGCTTTCTTT. Translating it yields CASSPGGGTEAFF. V usage is TRBV7-8 and J usage is TRBJ1-1; the D gene is possibly TRBD1 (5 bases). Germline CDR1 reads SGHVS; CDR2 reads FQNEAQ. The CDR3 consists of 13 residues. The V end lost 5 bases, the J end lost 5 bases, and 12 bases lay between the germline ends.

This chain joins TRBV29-1 and TRBJ1-1; no reliable D call. Looked up from germline, CDR1 is SQVTM and CDR2 is ANQGSEA. CDR3 length: 12 amino acids. V lost 7 bases and J lost 5, with 14 bases in between. This chain's CDR3 is CSAGDGVTEAFF. Here the CDR3 DNA reads TGCAGCGCCGGAGACGGGGTTACTGAAGCTTTCTTT.

This clone was counted once. The chain combines TRBV21-1 with TRBJ1-1; the D call TRBD1 from the table was never checked on the DNA. TRBV21-1 is a pseudogene locus. The CDR3 loop spans 15 amino acids. As DNA, the CDR3 is TGTGCCAGCAGCTCAGTAGGGGGTTCGGGCACTGAAGCTTTCTTT. Residues: CASSSVGGSGTEAFF.

The J gene is TRBJ1-2, the V gene TRBV6-5; 9 bases agree with TRBD1. CDR3 length: 14 residues. Germline V CDR1 and CDR2: MNHEY, SVGAGI. V gave up 5 bases and J gave up 6 bases; unmatched junction bases: 7. The CDR3, as DNA: TGTGCCAGCAGTACGAGGACAGGGGCGCATGGCTACACCTTC. Its protein product is CASSTRTGAHGYTF.

This clone was observed a single time. This chain connects TRBV7-2 to TRBJ1-1, with a weak D call TRBD1 (5 bases). The CDR3 consists of 15 residues. Trimming removed 2 bases from V and 0 bases from J, with 10 bases in between. Germline CDR1 and CDR2: SGHTA and FQGNSA. CDR3 in amino acids: CASSLRQMLNTEAFF. The CDR3 coding sequence is TGTGCCAGCAGCTTAAGACAGATGCTGAACACTGAAGCTTTCTTT.

This clone appeared once. The chain uses TRBV5-1 and TRBJ2-5; D is perhaps TRBD2 (5 bases). V was cut by 4 bases and J by 5 bases, with 21 bases left in between. Germline loops: CDR1 SGHRS, CDR2 YFSETQ. This CDR3 is built from 16 residues. CDR3 nucleotides: TGCGCCAGCAGCCCATCATCGGTTGACGGGGTGGAGACCCAGTACTTC. It translates to CASSPSSVDGVETQYF.

The chain couples TRBV4-1 to TRBJ2-2; 9 bases match TRBD2. The length of the CDR3 is 17 residues. Losses at the gene ends were 4 bases for V and 4 bases for J; bases not matched to a gene: 10. Per germline, CDR1 MGHRA and CDR2 YSYEKL. This CDR3 reads CASSRGAGGPRTGELFF. As DNA, the CDR3 is TGCGCCAGCAGCCGCGGGGCGGGAGGGCCGCGCACCGGGGAGCTGTTTTTT.

This chain uses TRBV5-8 with TRBJ2-5; D not certain. With the DNA end fitting TRBJ2-7 better, the J assignment may be wrong. The germline V gene has CDR1 SGHTS and CDR2 YDEGEE. This CDR3 region has 14 residues. In DNA, the CDR3 is TGTGCCAGCACCAAGAGGAGATTTATCGGCGAGCAGTACTTC. Its protein product is CASTKRRFIGEQYF.